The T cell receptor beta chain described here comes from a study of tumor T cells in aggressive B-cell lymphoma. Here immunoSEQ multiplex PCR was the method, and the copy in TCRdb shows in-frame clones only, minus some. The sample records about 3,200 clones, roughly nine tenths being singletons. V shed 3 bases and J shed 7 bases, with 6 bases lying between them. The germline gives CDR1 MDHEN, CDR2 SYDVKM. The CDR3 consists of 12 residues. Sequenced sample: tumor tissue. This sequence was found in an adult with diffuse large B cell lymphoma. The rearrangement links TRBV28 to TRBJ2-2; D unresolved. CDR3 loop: CASSFEIGELFF. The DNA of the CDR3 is TGTGCCAGCAGTTTTGAGATCGGGGAGCTGTTTTTT. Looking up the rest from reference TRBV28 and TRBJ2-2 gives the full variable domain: DVKVTQSSRYLVKRTGEKVFLECVQDMDHENMFWYRQDPGLGLRLIYFSYDVKMKEKGDIPEGYSVSREKKERFSLILESASTNQTSMYLCASSFEIGELFFGEGSRLTVL.